Following are 14 T cell receptor beta chains from one sample sequenced in a study of control samples from healthy donors and cancer patients. Sequenced by immunoSEQ multiplex PCR; TCRdb stores in-frame clones only, minus some. The sample yields around 100,000 clones, roughly 87% seen once. The specimen was blood. The source of these receptors is a woman between 50 and 59 years old in good health.

The rearrangement joins TRBV6-4 to TRBJ2-3; D may be TRBD2 (5 bases). From germline, CDR1 is MRHNA and CDR2 SNTAGT. V lost 0 bases to trimming and J lost 1 base, with 11 bases between them. The CDR3 extends over 16 amino acids. The CDR3 DNA reads TGTGCCAGCAGTGACTCCGGGGAGAGTCGCACAGATACGCAGTATTTT. Encoded protein: CASSDSGESRTDTQYF.

CDR3 nucleotide sequence: TGTGCCATCAGGGGGGGAGCCCTCACAGATACGCAGTATTTT. Its protein product is CAIRGGALTDTQYF. The rearrangement links TRBV10-3 to TRBJ2-3; TRBD2 might be the D (6 bases). Germline CDR1 ENHRY, CDR2 SYGVKD. V was trimmed by 6 bases and J by 2 bases, leaving 12 bases between them. The CDR3 has 14 amino acids.

The rearrangement joins TRBV13 to TRBJ2-3; TRBD2 agrees at 14 bases. Germline-derived CDR1 and CDR2 are PRHDT and FYEKMQ (reference sequence). This CDR3 comprises 19 residues. The junction had 13 bases not matched to a gene; V was cut back by 5 bases and J by 3 bases. CDR3 amino acids: CASSPPRGLAGAGTDTQYF. The CDR3 coding sequence is TGTGCCAGCAGCCCGCCCCGGGGACTAGCGGGAGCAGGGACAGATACGCAGTATTTT.

The chain has TRBV3-1 (or the pseudogene TRBV3-2) and TRBJ2-1, with D tentatively TRBD2 (5 bases). The CDR3 extends over 16 amino acids. Germline V gene data show CDR1 as LGHDT and CDR2 as YNNKEL (reference sequence). Trimming stripped 4 bases from V and 0 bases from J, with 13 bases between. The CDR3 sequence: CASSRGTGFSYNEQFF. The CDR3 nucleotides read TGTGCCAGCAGCCGGGGAACGGGATTCTCCTACAATGAGCAGTTCTTC.

This chain links TRBV19 with TRBJ2-3, with D perhaps matching TRBD2 (6 bases). This CDR3 has 13 residues. The ends were cut back, 4 bases at V and 1 base at J, with 6 bases in the middle. From germline, CDR1 is LNHDA and CDR2 SQIVND (reference sequence). The CDR3 here is CASSRGGTDTQYF. In DNA form, the CDR3 reads TGTGCCAGTAGTAGGGGGGGCACAGATACGCAGTATTTT.

The CDR3 loop reads CASSFARASTDTQYF. The CDR3, as DNA: TGTGCCAGCAGCTTCGCTAGAGCTAGCACAGATACGCAGTATTTT. The rearrangement uses TRBV11-3 and TRBJ2-3; D is uncertain. With 3 bases removed from V and 0 bases from J, the gap between germline ends came to 10 bases. In germline, CDR1 is SGHNT, CDR2 YENEEA. The CDR3 is made up of 15 amino acids.

This clone was recorded once. The rearrangement joins TRBV19 to TRBJ2-4; D unresolved. CDR3 length: 14 amino acids. V gave up 1 base and J gave up 8 bases, with 12 bases separating them. Germline assignment: CDR1 LNHDA and CDR2 SQIVND (reference sequence). CDR3 bases: TGTGCCAGTAGTATAGGGTTAGCCTGGGACATTCAGTACTTC. This gives the protein CASSIGLAWDIQYF.

The rearrangement joins TRBV30 to TRBJ2-3, with D possibly matching TRBD2 (5 bases). Trimming removed 5 bases from V and 0 bases from J, with 18 bases in between. The germline gives CDR1 GTSNPN, CDR2 SVGIG (reference sequence). The CDR3 extends over 16 amino acids. The CDR3 bases are TGTGCCTGGGGGGAAGATAAAACGGGAAGCACAGATACGCAGTATTTT. It is translated as CAWGEDKTGSTDTQYF. The whole variable domain, remainder taken from reference TRBV30 and TRBJ2-3, is SQTIHQWPATLVQPVGSPLSLECTVEGTSNPNLYWYRQAAGRGLQLLFYSVGIGQISSEVPQNLSASRPQDRQFILSSKKLLLSDSGFYLCAWGEDKTGSTDTQYFGPGTRLTVL.

The chain has TRBV7-9 and TRBJ2-1; unclear D gene. The germline gives CDR1 SEHNR, CDR2 FQNEAQ (reference sequence). The CDR3 totals 13 residues. V lost 3 bases to trimming and J lost 4 bases, with 7 bases between them. The CDR3 DNA follows: TGTGCCAGCAGCTTGGATACGTACAATGAGCAGTTCTTC. Its protein product is CASSLDTYNEQFF.

V usage is TRBV10-2 and J usage is TRBJ1-5; D perhaps matches TRBD1 (5 bases). The CDR3 is 10 residues long. Trimming took 8 bases from V and 7 from J, leaving 6 bases between them. The germline V gene has CDR1 WSHSY and CDR2 SAAADI. The CDR3 spells CASGAQPQHF. The CDR3 region has the DNA TGCGCCAGCGGGGCGCAGCCCCAGCATTTT.

V usage is TRBV9 and J usage is TRBJ1-6; D is unclear. The CDR3 has 17 amino acids. V shed 0 bases and J shed 4 bases, with 14 bases lying between them. In germline, CDR1 is SGDLS, CDR2 YYNGEE. Here the CDR3 DNA reads TGTGCCAGCAGCGTAGACGGCAGAGGGCTTTATAATTCACCCCTCCACTTT. Encoded protein: CASSVDGRGLYNSPLHF.

The CDR3 sequence is CASSQAAGNTGELFF. The CDR3 DNA follows: TGCGCCAGCAGCCAAGCGGCAGGGAACACCGGGGAGCTGTTTTTT. The rearrangement links TRBV4-3 to TRBJ2-2, with no clear D. Trimming left V 1 base short and J 1 base short, with 7 bases between. Looked up from germline, CDR1 is LGHNA and CDR2 is YSLEER. The CDR3 runs to 15 residues.

In its sample, this clone was seen a few times. The chain is built from TRBV3-1 (or the pseudogene TRBV3-2) and TRBJ1-2, with TRBD1 as a possible D gene (6 bases). V gave up 3 bases and J gave up 6 bases, with 14 bases separating them. From germline, CDR1 is LGHDT and CDR2 YNNKEL (reference sequence). The CDR3 has 14 amino acids. The CDR3 coding sequence is TGTGCCAGCAGCCACAACGACAGGCCGAATGGCTACACCTTC. Amino acids: CASSHNDRPNGYTF.

This sequence joins TRBV5-5 and TRBJ2-3; 7 bases map to TRBD2. Germline CDR1 SGHKS, CDR2 YYEKEE (reference sequence). V shed 9 bases, J shed 5 bases, and the junction held 9 bases outside the gene matches. CDR3 length equals 13 residues. The CDR3 sequence is CATGDYGRDTQYF. In nucleotides, the CDR3 is TGTGCCACTGGGGACTACGGACGAGATACGCAGTATTTT. The full variable domain, rest sourced from reference TRBV5-5 and TRBJ2-3, is DAGVTQSPTHLIKTRGQQVTLRCSPISGHKSVSWYQQVLGQGPQFIFQYYEKEERGRGNFPDRFSARQFPNYSSELNVNALLLGDSALYLCATGDYGRDTQYFGPGTRLTVL.